Shown below are 8 T cell receptor beta chains from a single sample sequenced in a study of TIL therapy for anti-PD-1-resistant metastatic lung cancer. The time point denotes: pre-treatment sample, taken before nivolumab and TIL therapy. Most excised metastases sampled were pleural nodules or supraclavicular lymph nodes. Sequencing used immunoSEQ v3. The table came from immunoSEQ multiplex PCR; TCRdb's copy has only in-frame clones and leaves some out. The sample shows more than 25,000 clones, around 70% of them seen only once. Sequencing was performed on tumor tissue, taken at baseline. These receptors originate from a person between 30 and 79 years old with non-small cell lung cancer.

The chain carries TRBV6-1 and TRBJ1-1; possibly TRBD1 for D (5 bases). V was cut by 2 bases and J by 0 bases, with 7 bases left in between. Germline V gene lookup returns CDR1 MNHNS and CDR2 SASEGT. The CDR3 runs to 14 residues. The DNA of the CDR3 is TGTGCCAGCAGTGAATGGGGGGTGAACACTGAAGCTTTCTTT. Protein: CASSEWGVNTEAFF.

The chain links TRBV5-1 to TRBJ2-2; D is tentatively TRBD1 or TRBD2 (6 bases each). The V and J ends lost 4 bases and 0 bases respectively, with 13 bases between them. Germline CDR1 and CDR2: SGHRS and YFSETQ. The CDR3 is made up of 16 amino acids. The CDR3 region is CASSRSGATNTGELFF. For the CDR3, the DNA is TGCGCCAGCAGCCGCTCGGGGGCAACGAACACCGGGGAGCTGTTTTTT.

This clone was detected a few times. V gene TRBV6-5 combines with J gene TRBJ1-3; D gene uncertain. The V end was cut by 6 bases, the J end by 2 bases, with 11 bases between. The CDR3 extends over 14 amino acids. The germline gives CDR1 MNHEY, CDR2 SVGAGI. The CDR3, as DNA: TGTGCCAGCAGCTCATTGGCTGCTGGAAACACCATATATTTT. The encoded protein is CASSSLAAGNTIYF.

The gene calls are TRBV6-4 and TRBJ2-5; TRBD2 matches at 10 bases. Germline loops: CDR1 MRHNA, CDR2 SNTAGT. V shed 2 bases, J shed 2 bases, and the junction held 2 bases outside the gene matches. This CDR3 spans 15 amino acids. In DNA, the CDR3 is TGTGCCAGCAGTGACGGAGCGGGGGGGCAAGAGACCCAGTACTTC. It encodes CASSDGAGGQETQYF.

The chain has TRBV2 and TRBJ2-5; TRBD1 is a possible D gene (5 bases). V was trimmed by 4 bases and J by 9 bases, leaving 9 bases between them. CDR1 SNHLY and CDR2 FYNNEI come from the germline V gene. The CDR3 spans 11 residues. CDR3 residues: CASSVQGAQYF. The CDR3 DNA follows: TGTGCCAGCAGTGTGCAAGGGGCCCAGTACTTC.

A remark on this clone: In the same sample, other DNA sequences code for this CDR3. The rearrangement joins TRBV5-1 to TRBJ1-4; D not resolved. Trimming shortened V by 0 bases and J by 4 bases, and 7 bases separated the two germline ends. Germline V CDR1 and CDR2: SGHRS, YFSETQ. The CDR3 sequence is 14 residues long. CDR3: CASSLGLHNEKLFF. The DNA for the CDR3 is TGCGCCAGCAGCTTGGGGTTGCATAATGAAAAACTGTTTTTT. Combining the CDR3 with reference TRBV5-1 and TRBJ1-4 gives the whole variable domain KAGVTQTPRYLIKTRGQQVTLSCSPISGHRSVSWYQQTPGQGLQFLFEYFSETQRNKGNFPGRFSGRQFSNSRSEMNVSTLELGDSALYLCASSLGLHNEKLFFGSGTQLSVL.

This clone rates as medium-sized (0.01 to 0.1%). The chain links TRBV7-8 to TRBJ2-2, with 9 bases lining up with TRBD1. J gave up 9 bases and V 5 bases, and 10 bases lay outside the gene matches. CDR3 length: 15 residues. Germline CDR1 and CDR2: SGHVS and FQNEAQ. The CDR3 DNA follows: TGTGCCAGCAGCCCACCCGAACAGGGGGCGAGGGAGCTGTTTTTT. Translation: CASSPPEQGARELFF.

V is TRBV15 and J is TRBJ2-1, with 11 nucleotides matching TRBD2. The CDR3 extends over 17 amino acids. V gave up 0 bases and J gave up 9 bases; unmatched junction bases: 10. CDR1 is LNHNV, CDR2 YYDKDF, per germline (reference sequence). CDR3 DNA: TGTGCCACCAGCAGAGACCTGACTAGCGGGGCCTACGCTGAGCAGTTCTTC. This encodes CATSRDLTSGAYAEQFF.